These 20 T cell receptor beta chains came from one sample sequenced in a study of T cells after yellow fever vaccination. TCRdb reprocessed the 5' RACE reads via MiXCR and lists one record per CDR3 protein. This table has hundreds of thousands of distinct CDR3 sequences, approximately 3.8% appearing once. The sequencing here drew on PBMCs, taken on the day of the yellow fever booster vaccination. The receptors were gathered from a man between 18 and 35 years old who received the YFV17D yellow fever vaccine.

This clonotype was counted only a few times. The J gene is TRBJ2-3, the V gene TRBV7-2; 9 nucleotides match TRBD2. Germline V gene lookup returns CDR1 SGHTA and CDR2 FQGNSA. The V and J ends lost 5 bases and 7 bases, in that order; junction bases with no gene match: 13. The CDR3 extends over 16 amino acids. CDR3 nucleotide sequence: TGTGCCAGCAGCCCCCAACTGCGGGGGGGACCCTATACGCAGTATTTT. This encodes CASSPQLRGGPYTQYF.

The chain joins TRBV12-5 to TRBJ1-5, with 7 bases lining up with TRBD1. The CDR3 consists of 14 residues. From germline, CDR1 is LGHNT and CDR2 FRNRAP. J gave up 6 bases and V 2 bases, and 4 bases lay outside the gene matches. This CDR3 is CASGLRQGGQPQHF. The CDR3 nucleotides are TGTGCTAGTGGTTTGAGACAGGGAGGTCAGCCCCAGCATTTT.

The chain couples TRBV7-2 to TRBJ1-6; tentative D call: TRBD1 (5 bases). The V end lost 1 base, the J end lost 0 bases, and 10 bases lay between the germline ends. Germline V gene sequence: CDR1 SGHTA, CDR2 FQGNSA. This CDR3 comprises 17 residues. CDR3 protein: CASSLGEGSSYNSPLHF. The CDR3, as DNA: TGTGCCAGCAGCTTAGGCGAGGGGAGCTCCTATAATTCACCCCTCCACTTT. Based on the CDR3 plus reference TRBV7-2 and TRBJ1-6, the full variable domain is GAGVSQSPSNKVTEKGKDVELRCDPISGHTALYWYRQSLGQGLEFLIYFQGNSAPDKSGLPSDRFSAERTGGSVSTLTIQRTQQEDSAVYLCASSLGEGSSYNSPLHFGNGTRLTVT.

This clonotype was observed many times. The chain recombines TRBV6-2 or TRBV6-3 with TRBJ2-7; 11 bases map to TRBD1. Losses at the gene ends were 6 bases for V and 6 bases for J; bases not matched to a gene: 4. Germline lookup yields CDR1 MNHEY and CDR2 SVGEGT. The CDR3 extends over 13 amino acids. The CDR3 DNA reads TGTGCCAGCAGGGACAGGGGGCTTCGCGAGCAGTACGTC. This codes for CASRDRGLREQYV.

This clonotype occurred a few times. The chain recombines TRBV6-5 with TRBJ2-1; 9 bases are shared with TRBD2. Germline CDR1 MNHEY, CDR2 SVGAGI. V trimming: 0 bases; J trimming: 2 bases; junction bases outside the gene matches: 2. This CDR3 comprises 16 residues. The DNA of the CDR3 is TGTGCCAGCAGTTACTCAATAGCGGGGGCCTACAATGAGCAGTTCTTC. This translates into CASSYSIAGAYNEQFF.

This clonotype has ten or more counts. The V and J genes are TRBV28 and TRBJ1-4; D possibly corresponds to TRBD1 (6 bases). The CDR3 is 13 amino acids. Germline V CDR1 and CDR2: MDHEN, SYDVKM. V was clipped by 11 bases and J by 4 bases, with 14 bases between them. The CDR3 DNA follows: TGTGCCGTTAAACGGGGGCTTAATGAAAAACTGTTTTTT. Translating gives CAVKRGLNEKLFF. The full variable domain, with the rest looked up from reference TRBV28 and TRBJ1-4, is DVKVTQSSRYLVKRTGEKVFLECVQDMDHENMFWYRQDPGLGLRLIYFSYDVKMKEKGDIPEGYSVSREKKERFSLILESASTNQTSMYLCAVKRGLNEKLFFGSGTQLSVL.

There are many counts of this clonotype. J is TRBJ2-7 and V is TRBV7-9; 14 nucleotides line up with TRBD2. Germline-derived CDR1 and CDR2 are SEHNR and FQNEAQ (reference sequence). This CDR3 comprises 17 residues. V lost 4 bases, J lost 5 bases, and 10 bases stayed unmatched. CDR3 nucleotides: TGTGCCAGCAGCTCCGCCCTTGGGACTAGCGGGGGTAACGAGCAGTACTTC. Translated, it gives CASSSALGTSGGNEQYF. Full variable domain (outside the CDR3, taken from reference TRBV7-9 and TRBJ2-7): DTGVSQNPRHKITKRGQNVTFRCDPISEHNRLYWYRQTLGQGPEFLTYFQNEAQLEKSRLLSDRFSAERPKGSFSTLEIQRTEQGDSAMYLCASSSALGTSGGNEQYFGPGTRLTVT.

For the CDR3, the DNA is TGTGCCACCAGCAGAGATCTCGGCCCGTCCTACGAGCAGTACTTC. Protein product: CATSRDLGPSYEQYF. The chain joins TRBV15 to TRBJ2-7, with D unclear. Trimming cost V 0 bases and J 1 base, with 10 bases left between them. The CDR3 loop spans 15 amino acids. CDR1 and CDR2 from the germline V gene are LNHNV and YYDKDF (reference sequence).

This clonotype was observed at least ten times. V and J are TRBV7-9 and TRBJ1-2; D perhaps matches TRBD1 (6 bases). V lost 5 bases and J lost 7, with 11 bases in between. This CDR3 comprises 12 residues. Germline loops: CDR1 SEHNR, CDR2 FQNEAQ (reference sequence). The CDR3 sequence is CASSPTGGGYTF. DNA of the CDR3: TGTGCCAGCAGCCCGACAGGCGGTGGCTACACCTTC. The whole variable domain, filled in from reference TRBV7-9 and TRBJ1-2, reads DTGVSQNPRHKITKRGQNVTFRCDPISEHNRLYWYRQTLGQGPEFLTYFQNEAQLEKSRLLSDRFSAERPKGSFSTLEIQRTEQGDSAMYLCASSPTGGGYTFGSGTRLTVV.

The chain links TRBV6-5 to TRBJ1-6, with 7 nucleotides matching TRBD1. The germline V gene encodes CDR1 MNHEY and CDR2 SVGAGI. The junction had 6 bases not matched to a gene; V was cut back by 4 bases and J by 9 bases. There are 14 residues in the CDR3. CDR3 region: CASSFDRVGSPLHF. The CDR3 nucleotides read TGTGCCAGCAGTTTCGACAGGGTCGGTTCACCCCTCCACTTT.

The CDR3 nucleotides read TGTGCCAGCAGTTACGGCACGGGACAGCTCCAAGAGACCCAGTACTTC. Translation: CASSYGTGQLQETQYF. The J gene is TRBJ2-5, the V gene TRBV6-5, with 7 bases lining up with TRBD1. The V gene end was trimmed by 2 bases and the J gene end by 1 base; junction bases not matched to a gene: 7. Germline CDR1 reads MNHEY; CDR2 reads SVGAGI. The CDR3 extends over 16 amino acids.

The sample holds a few counts of this clonotype. The rearrangement joins TRBV5-1 to TRBJ1-1, with 11 bases identical to TRBD1. The J segment lost 0 bases and the V segment lost 7 bases, leaving 20 bases of the junction unmatched. Germline V gene sequence: CDR1 SGHRS, CDR2 YFSETQ. This CDR3 region has 20 residues. The CDR3 coding sequence is TGCGCCAGCTCCACGGACAGGGGGCCGTTCATTTGTCGAATGAACACTGAAGCTTTCTTT. As protein: CASSTDRGPFICRMNTEAFF.

The rearrangement joins TRBV5-4 to TRBJ2-4, with a possible D match to TRBD1 (5 bases). V dropped 2 bases and J dropped 9 bases, with 12 bases sitting between them. Germline V CDR1 and CDR2: SGHNT, YYREEE (reference sequence). The CDR3 extends over 13 amino acids. CDR3 nucleotides: TGTGCCAGCAGCTTAGAACAGGCTCCCATTCAGTACTTC. This codes for CASSLEQAPIQYF.

V gene TRBV27 combines with J gene TRBJ1-3, with TRBD1 as a possible D gene (5 bases). CDR1 MNHEY and CDR2 SMNVEV come from the germline V gene (reference sequence). This CDR3 contains 14 residues. Trimming pared 5 bases from V and 4 bases from J, leaving 12 bases between. In DNA form, the CDR3 reads TGTGCCAGCAGTCAGTGGAGGGGAGGAAACACCATATATTTT. Amino acid sequence: CASSQWRGGNTIYF.

The chain carries TRBV9 and TRBJ1-1; D gene ambiguous. Looked up from germline, CDR1 is SGDLS and CDR2 is YYNGEE. This CDR3 has 14 residues. Trimming removed 2 bases at V and 8 bases at J, with 16 bases between. In DNA form, the CDR3 reads TGTGCCAGCAGCGTTCACTTGGACGGAGCAGAAGCTTTCTTT. It translates to CASSVHLDGAEAFF.

This clonotype was observed many times. The genes are TRBV6-5 and TRBJ1-5, with D hard to call. Trimming stripped 0 bases from V and 7 bases from J, with 7 bases between. This CDR3 contains 13 residues. The germline CDR1 and CDR2 sequences are MNHEY and SVGAGI. In DNA form, the CDR3 reads TGTGCCAGCAGTTACTCGAGGTTCCAGCCCCAGCATTTT. Translated: CASSYSRFQPQHF.

This rearrangement joins TRBV29-1 to TRBJ2-5; no definite D call. This CDR3 spans 13 amino acids. Per germline, CDR1 SQVTM and CDR2 ANQGSEA. V was pared by 7 bases and J by 2 bases, with 14 bases between. CDR3 in DNA: TGCAGCGCTGGAATGTGGCAGCAAGAGACCCAGTACTTC. Encoded protein: CSAGMWQQETQYF.

This clonotype was counted many times. The V gene is TRBV7-2, the J gene TRBJ1-5; TRBD1 might be the D (5 bases). V was cut by 5 bases and J by 4 bases, with 9 bases left in between. Germline lookup yields CDR1 SGHTA and CDR2 FQGNSA. This CDR3 contains 13 residues. This CDR3 reads CASSQYRNQPQHF. The CDR3 coding sequence is TGTGCCAGCAGCCAGTACAGGAATCAGCCCCAGCATTTT.

This clonotype was seen ten or more times. J is TRBJ2-5 and V is TRBV4-1, with 9 bases matching TRBD2. After removal of 4 bases from V and 1 base from J, the junction contained 13 bases not matched to a gene. Germline V gene sequence: CDR1 MGHRA, CDR2 YSYEKL. This CDR3 has 18 residues. The chain's CDR3 is CASSRRLAVSGRQETQYF. The CDR3 DNA sequence: TGCGCCAGCAGCCGGAGACTAGCGGTGTCCGGGCGCCAAGAGACCCAGTACTTC.

The genes are TRBV24-1 and TRBJ2-2; D may be TRBD1 (5 bases). The CDR3 is made up of 14 amino acids. From germline, CDR1 is KGHDR and CDR2 SFDVKD. V was clipped by 0 bases and J by 8 bases, with 9 bases between them. DNA of the CDR3: TGTGCCACCAGTGATTTGGACAGCAGGGGGGAGCTGTTTTTT. Encoded protein: CATSDLDSRGELFF.